These T cell receptor beta chains were read from a single sample in a study of metastatic and nonmetastatic thyroid tumors. TCRdb used MiXCR to call clones anew from the PCR reads. The table includes about 19,000 clones, approximately 24% detected once. Sequenced material: tumor tissue. The receptors shown here come from a male donor with papillary thyroid cancer or a benign thyroid nodule (not recorded which). Some clones in this sample may be carry-over from other donors' samples. Each CDR3 is given with its conserved first and last residue. The order of the fields is J gene, D gene, clone size, V gene, CDR3 DNA, CDR3 protein. A D gene is named only where the DNA matches it firmly. Size is stated for part of the rows, as once, few or many counts, or as a class when the clone is expanded.

TRBJ2-5 | TRBD1 | - | TRBV5-1 | TGCGCCATCATCTTGGGACAGGGGGGAGAGACCCAGTACTTC | CAIILGQGGETQYF
TRBJ2-1 | TRBD2 | many | TRBV20-1 | TGCAGTGCTAGCGGGAGGGCCGGAAATGAGCAGTTCTTC | CSASGRAGNEQFF
TRBJ2-7 | - | many | TRBV4-2 | TGTGCCAGCAGCCAAGAGGCCGGGCAACCCTCCTACGAGCAGTACTTC | CASSQEAGQPSYEQYF
TRBJ1-1 | TRBD1 | many | TRBV7-6 | TGTGCCAGCAGCTGGCCGGGACAGGGTAACACTGAAGCTTTCTTT | CASSWPGQGNTEAFF
TRBJ1-1 | - | medium-sized | TRBV27 | TGTGCCACCCTACTCAAACAGGTGAACACTGAAGCTTTCTTT | CATLLKQVNTEAFF
TRBJ2-7 | - | - | TRBV20-1 | TGCAGTGCCTGTGAGCCAGGGGCGACTTACGAGCAGTACTTC | CSACEPGATYEQYF
TRBJ2-5 | - | many | TRBV5-5 | TGTGCCAGCAGCTTGGGGGCTCAGGGGTCGGAAGAGACCCAGTACTTC | CASSLGAQGSEETQYF
TRBJ2-3 | TRBD2 | - | TRBV20-1 | TGCAGTGCGAGGTGGGGTCTAGCGGGAGTGCACGATACGCAGTATTTT | CSARWGLAGVHDTQYF
TRBJ2-7 | TRBD2 | few | TRBV28 | TGTGCCAGTAGTGTATTGGGACTAACGGTAGGTTCCTACGAGCAGTACTTC | CASSVLGLTVGSYEQYF
TRBJ2-1 | TRBD2 | - | TRBV6-2/TRBV6-3 | TGTGCCAGCAGTAACCTCACGAGCGGGAGCTGTCGCGACAATGATCAGTTCTTC | CASSNLTSGSCRDNDQFF
TRBJ2-1 | - | many | TRBV20-1 | TGCAGTGCTAGAGATTTCCGAGGGATGGTTGAAGGGAATGAGCAGTTCTTC | CSARDFRGMVEGNEQFF
TRBJ1-4 | - | many | TRBV11-2 | TGTGCCAGCAGCCCCCCCTCTTTGTTTAATGAAAAACTGTTTTTT | CASSPPSLFNEKLFF
TRBJ2-3 | - | many | TRBV4-2 | TGTGCCAGCAGCCAATATAGCGGAGGAGGCGCAGATACGCAGTATTTT | CASSQYSGGGADTQYF
TRBJ2-5 | - | - | TRBV28 | TGTGCCAGCAGTTTAGGTGGTCAAGAGACCCAGTACTTC | CASSLGGQETQYF
TRBJ1-1 | - | many | TRBV4-1 | TGCGCCAGCAGCCAACAGGGACGTTTGGATGCGGGAGCTTTCTTT | CASSQQGRLDAGAFF
TRBJ1-1 | - | once | TRBV5-1 | TGCGCCAGCAGCTCACAGGACAGTACTGAAGCTTTCTTT | CASSSQDSTEAFF
TRBJ2-1 | TRBD2 | many | TRBV14 | TGTGCCAGCAGACAGGACAGACTAGCGGGAGGAGGTGAGCAGTTCTTC | CASRQDRLAGGGEQFF
TRBJ2-1 | - | - | TRBV20-1 | TGCAGTGCTAGATCCTCCGGTACCTCCTACAATGAGCAGTTCTTC | CSARSSGTSYNEQFF
TRBJ2-1 | TRBD2 | many | TRBV24-1 | TGTGCCACCTCCACTCCGACTAGCGGTACCTACAATGAGCAGTTCTTC | CATSTPTSGTYNEQFF
TRBJ2-4 | - | many | TRBV14 | TGTGCCAGCAGCGTGGGACCCATTCAGTACTTC | CASSVGPIQYF
TRBJ1-1 | - | many | TRBV9 | TGTGCCAGCAGCCCCTTTCGGGAAAACACTGAAGCTTTCTTT | CASSPFRENTEAFF
TRBJ1-2 | - | many | TRBV5-5 | TGTGCCAGCAGCTTGGAAATCGGGTGGGGTGGCTACACCTTC | CASSLEIGWGGYTF
TRBJ2-1 | TRBD1 | many | TRBV20-1 | TGCAGTGCTTACACCGGGACAGGGGTGCACAATGAGCAGTTCTTC | CSAYTGTGVHNEQFF
TRBJ2-5 | - | many | TRBV7-9 | TGTGCCAGCAGAATAGGGGGGTCCCAAGAGACCCAGTACTTC | CASRIGGSQETQYF
TRBJ1-5 | - | many | TRBV2 | TGTGCCAGCAGTTGGGGTGTTCAGCCCCAGCATTTT | CASSWGVQPQHF
TRBJ1-2 | - | many | TRBV12-5 | TGTGCTAGTGGACAGGCTAACTATGGCTACACCTTC | CASGQANYGYTF
TRBJ1-4 | TRBD1 | many | TRBV20-1 | TGCAGTGCTAGAGATGGGACAGGTTCCGTAGGTGAAAAACTGTTTTTT | CSARDGTGSVGEKLFF
TRBJ1-4 | - | few | TRBV20-1 | TGCAGTGCTAGAAATTTCCTCAGGGGACCTAATGAAAAACTGTTTTTT | CSARNFLRGPNEKLFF
TRBJ1-2 | - | many | TRBV18 | TGTGCCAGCTCACCACCGGGGCTAGGAGGCTACACCTTC | CASSPPGLGGYTF
TRBJ2-1 | TRBD2 | many | TRBV27 | TGTGCCAGCAGTTTGCTGACTAGCGGGAACTCCTACAATGAGCAGTTCTTC | CASSLLTSGNSYNEQFF
TRBJ2-7 | TRBD2 | few | TRBV12-3/TRBV12-4 | TGTGCCAGCAGTCGGACTAGCGAGTCCTACCAGTACTTC | CASSRTSESYQYF
TRBJ2-7 | - | medium-sized | TRBV6-1 | TGTGCCAGCTTTTCGAGGGAGAGATCCTACGAGCAGTACTTC | CASFSRERSYEQYF
TRBJ1-1 | - | - | TRBV4-2 | TGTGCCAGCAGCGTAGATGTTGTGAGTTGTACTGAAGATTTCTTT | CASSVDVVSCTEDFF
TRBJ2-7 | - | - | TRBV5-4 | TGTGCCAGCAGCCTGGGGGGGGCGCCCTACGAGCAGTACTTC | CASSLGGAPYEQYF
TRBJ2-7 | - | - | TRBV28 | TGTGCCAGCAGCTCCGGCGCTGTGTCCGAGCAGTACTTC | CASSSGAVSEQYF
TRBJ2-3 | - | many | TRBV5-1 | TGCGCCAGCACAGGGGGGGTACAGAGATTCACAGATACGCAGTATTTT | CASTGGVQRFTDTQYF
TRBJ1-1 | - | - | TRBV2 | TGTGCCAGCAGACAACAGTACAACACTGAAGCTTTCTTT | CASRQQYNTEAFF
TRBJ1-1 | - | once | TRBV14 | TGTGCGAGCAGCCAAGTTATGGGCAGGGCGAACACTGAGGCTTTCTTT | CASSQVMGRANTEAFF
TRBJ1-2 | TRBD1 | few | TRBV6-4 | TGTGCCAGCAGTTACTCGAATCCGGGACAGGGGCCCACTGGCTACACCTTC | CASSYSNPGQGPTGYTF
TRBJ2-5 | - | many | TRBV7-9 | TGTGCCAGCAGCCCCGGGGTGCAGGGGGGTGGAGAGACCCAGTACTTC | CASSPGVQGGGETQYF
TRBJ2-7 | TRBD2 | once | TRBV20-1 | TGCAATGCCCATAAGCGGCGGGAGTCCTACGAGCAGTACTTC | CNAHKRRESYEQYF
TRBJ2-3 | - | - | TRBV5-6 | TGTGCCAGCACCGTCGGACTATTCTACACCACAGATACACAGTATTTT | CASTVGLFYTTDTQYF
TRBJ2-3 | - | many | TRBV28 | TGTGCCAGCAGTTGGGACTTCACAGATACGCAGTATTTT | CASSWDFTDTQYF
TRBJ1-2 | TRBD1 | many | TRBV7-3 | TGTGCCAGCAGCTTAACACAGGGGGCAGGCTACACCTTC | CASSLTQGAGYTF
TRBJ1-6 | - | medium-sized | TRBV5-1 | TGCGCCAGCAGCTCTTCAGGGTTTAGTTATAATTCACCCCTCCACTTT | CASSSSGFSYNSPLHF
TRBJ2-1 | - | many | TRBV6-1 | TGTGCCAGCAGCTTTTATGAGCAGTTCTTC | CASSFYEQFF
TRBJ2-1 | TRBD1 | many | TRBV20-1 | TGCAGTGTTCCTCAGGGGGTCTCAGGGGATGAGCAGTTCTTC | CSVPQGVSGDEQFF
TRBJ1-1 | - | many | TRBV11-1 | TGTGCCAGCAGCTTAGCCAGGGGAAGCACTGAAGCTTTCTTT | CASSLARGSTEAFF
TRBJ2-7 | - | many | TRBV2 | TGTGCCAGCAGTCTACAGGGATCCCTCGAGCAGTACTTC | CASSLQGSLEQYF
TRBJ2-1 | - | - | TRBV5-1 | TGCGCCAGCAGCTTGGCATACTCCAATGAGCAGTTCTTC | CASSLAYSNEQFF